This entry lists 18 T cell receptor beta chains sequenced from one sample in a study of cytomegalovirus exposure and HLA in healthy donors. This table comes from immunoSEQ multiplex PCR, and its TCRdb copy is limited to in-frame clones, with some not included. The repertoire includes about 140,000 clones, about 90% of them detected once, and less than 3.5% sits in the top ten. Source material: PBMCs. Receptors were obtained from a man younger than 35 in good health and CMV-seronegative.

The chain couples TRBV6-5 to TRBJ1-2; D possibly corresponds to TRBD1 (5 bases). Trimming took 0 bases from V and 10 from J, leaving 12 bases between them. This CDR3 contains 13 residues. Per germline, CDR1 MNHEY and CDR2 SVGAGI. In nucleotides, the CDR3 is TGTGCCAGCAGTTACTCGGATGCGGGGGTCTACACCTTC. Translating it yields CASSYSDAGVYTF.

The chain carries TRBV11-3 and TRBJ2-1; 7 bases match TRBD2. This CDR3 has 16 residues. Per the germline V gene, CDR1 is SGHNT and CDR2 is YENEEA. V shed 5 bases and J 5 bases; nucleotides not matched to a gene: 12. The CDR3 here is CASSQIGEGKDNEQFF. The CDR3, as DNA: TGTGCCAGCAGCCAAATCGGGGAGGGCAAGGACAATGAGCAGTTCTTC. Full variable domain (missing parts from reference TRBV11-3 and TRBJ2-1): EAGVVQSPRYKIIEKKQPVAFWCNPISGHNTLYWYLQNLGQGPELLIRYENEEAVDDSQLPKDRFSAERLKGVDSTLKIQPAELGDSAVYLCASSQIGEGKDNEQFFGPGTRLTVL.

The table lists this clone with a count of one. The DNA of the CDR3 is TGTGCCAGCAGCTTACGGACTGGCATGCAGTTCTTC. Amino acid sequence: CASSLRTGMQFF. The gene calls are TRBV7-9 and TRBJ2-1, with a weak D call TRBD2 (5 bases). This CDR3 region has 12 residues. Germline CDR1 SEHNR, CDR2 FQNEAQ (reference sequence). V was cut by 2 bases and J by 12 bases, with 11 bases left in between.

This clone was counted a single time. The V gene is TRBV28, the J gene TRBJ2-3; 10 bases match TRBD1. V dropped 4 bases and J dropped 3; count of bases not matched to a gene: 4. This CDR3 spans 15 amino acids. The germline V gene encodes CDR1 MDHEN and CDR2 SYDVKM. The CDR3 DNA follows: TGTGCCAGCAGTTCAGCGGGACAGGGGACAGATACGCAGTATTTT. Its translation: CASSSAGQGTDTQYF.

This clone appeared once. The chain employs TRBV5-4 and TRBJ1-2; TRBD1 is a possible D gene (6 bases). CDR3 size: 13 residues. Germline CDR1 reads SGHNT; CDR2 reads YYREEE (reference sequence). V was trimmed by 4 bases and J by 8 bases, leaving 15 bases between them. CDR3 coding DNA: TGTGCCAGCAGCCGAGAGGGGGTATTAGGCTACACCTTC. Encoded protein: CASSREGVLGYTF. The entire variable domain, with the rest obtained from reference TRBV5-4 and TRBJ1-2, is as follows: ETGVTQSPTHLIKTRGQQVTLRCSSQSGHNTVSWYQQALGQGPQFIFQYYREEENGRGNFPPRFSGLQFPNYSSELNVNALELDDSALYLCASSREGVLGYTFGSGTRLTVV.

This clone was detected a few times. V gene TRBV5-1 combines with J gene TRBJ1-1, with unresolved D. The germline V and J ends were trimmed by 6 bases and 5 bases, with 14 bases remaining between them. The CDR3 has 13 residues. Germline V gene lookup returns CDR1 SGHRS and CDR2 YFSETQ. The CDR3 sequence: CASTREGRTEAFF. CDR3 coding DNA: TGCGCCAGCACCCGGGAGGGTAGGACTGAAGCTTTCTTT. The whole variable domain, filled in from reference TRBV5-1 and TRBJ1-1, reads KAGVTQTPRYLIKTRGQQVTLSCSPISGHRSVSWYQQTPGQGLQFLFEYFSETQRNKGNFPGRFSGRQFSNSRSEMNVSTLELGDSALYLCASTREGRTEAFFGQGTRLTVV.

V is TRBV28 and J is TRBJ2-7; TRBD1 agrees at 8 bases. The length of the CDR3 is 15 residues. The V and J ends lost 5 bases and 4 bases, in that order; junction bases with no gene match: 10. The germline gives CDR1 MDHEN, CDR2 SYDVKM. CDR3 bases: TGTGCCAGCAGTCCCCCGACAGGGGTAAGGTACGAGCAGTACTTC. Encoded protein: CASSPPTGVRYEQYF.

The genes are TRBV7-9 and TRBJ2-5, with 9 bases identical to TRBD1. The germline V gene encodes CDR1 SEHNR and CDR2 FQNEAQ (reference sequence). This CDR3 contains 17 residues. J was trimmed by 2 bases and V by 5 bases; bases with no gene match: 12. DNA of the CDR3: TGTGCCAGCAGCACGAGTTATGGACAGGGGCGGCAAGAGACCCAGTACTTC. Amino acid sequence: CASSTSYGQGRQETQYF. The full variable domain, with the rest looked up from reference TRBV7-9 and TRBJ2-5, is DTGVSQNPRHKITKRGQNVTFRCDPISEHNRLYWYRQTLGQGPEFLTYFQNEAQLEKSRLLSDRFSAERPKGSFSTLEIQRTEQGDSAMYLCASSTSYGQGRQETQYFGPGTRLLVL.

V usage is TRBV28 and J usage is TRBJ1-5; D is perhaps TRBD1 (5 bases). CDR3 length: 16 residues. The V end lost 4 bases, the J end lost 0 bases, and 13 bases lay between the germline ends. Per germline, CDR1 MDHEN and CDR2 SYDVKM. CDR3: CASSSPRGSSNQPQHF. DNA for the CDR3: TGTGCCAGCAGTTCACCAAGGGGCAGTAGCAATCAGCCCCAGCATTTT.

V and J are TRBV29-1 and TRBJ2-5; a weak D match, TRBD1 (5 bases). This CDR3 has 12 amino acids. V was cut by 4 bases and J by 2 bases, with 8 bases left in between. Germline CDR1 and CDR2: SQVTM and ANQGSEA. The CDR3 DNA reads as TGCAGCGTTGGTTGGACACAAGAGACCCAGTACTTC. Translated, it gives CSVGWTQETQYF.

V and J are TRBV13 and TRBJ2-5; D might be TRBD1 (6 bases). This CDR3 contains 15 residues. Deletions cut 4 bases from V and 2 bases from J, with 14 bases between. Germline V gene data show CDR1 as PRHDT and CDR2 as FYEKMQ (reference sequence). The CDR3 spells CASSSGQRPQETQYF. CDR3 coding DNA: TGTGCCAGCAGCTCCGGACAGAGACCACAAGAGACCCAGTACTTC.

The count of this clone is one. This chain connects TRBV6-1 to TRBJ2-5, with a possible D match to TRBD2 (7 bases). TRBJ2-7 matches the DNA end more closely, so the J call is doubtful. CDR3 length equals 15 residues. Per germline, CDR1 MNHNS and CDR2 SASEGT. The CDR3 here is CASSEVVAGASEQYF. The CDR3 coding sequence is TGTGCCAGCAGTGAAGTAGTCGCGGGGGCAAGCGAGCAGTACTTC.

This chain links TRBV4-1 with TRBJ1-2, with TRBD1 matching 12 bases. Germline assignment: CDR1 MGHRA and CDR2 YSYEKL. The CDR3 loop spans 17 amino acids. V was pared by 0 bases and J by 4 bases, with 6 bases of the junction left unmatched. The CDR3 is CASSQDWGTGGFYGYTF. CDR3 DNA: TGCGCCAGCAGCCAAGATTGGGGGACAGGGGGCTTCTATGGCTACACCTTC.

The CDR3 DNA reads as TGTGCCATCAGTGGACTAGCGGCGAACACCGGGGAGCTGTTTTTT. This codes for CAISGLAANTGELFF. V and J are TRBV10-3 and TRBJ2-2; 9 bases fit TRBD2. Germline CDR1 and CDR2: ENHRY and SYGVKD. CDR3 size: 15 residues. Trimming at V came to 4 bases and at J to 0 bases, leaving 0 bases not matched to a gene.

This sequence joins TRBV9 and TRBJ2-1, with TRBD2 identical over 9 bases. Trimming cost V 3 bases and J 3 bases; bases outside gene matches: 7. This CDR3 comprises 16 residues. Germline V gene data show CDR1 as SGDLS and CDR2 as YYNGEE. The DNA for the CDR3 is TGTGCCAGCAGCGCTATAGCGGGAGCGGTCTACAATGAGCAGTTCTTC. Encoded protein: CASSAIAGAVYNEQFF.

CDR3 residues: CASSPSTARGSNTIYF. The CDR3, as DNA: TGTGCCAGCAGCCCCAGCACGGCTAGGGGTTCAAACACCATATATTTT. The genes are TRBV9 and TRBJ1-3; TRBD1 is a possible D gene (5 bases). Germline CDR1 reads SGDLS; CDR2 reads YYNGEE. The CDR3 runs to 16 residues. V shed 4 bases and J shed 6 bases, with 20 bases lying between them.

This chain connects TRBV7-6 to TRBJ1-6, with a possible D match to TRBD1 (5 bases). The germline gives CDR1 SGHVS, CDR2 FNYEAQ. This CDR3 contains 17 residues. V was clipped by 2 bases and J by 6 bases, with 17 bases between them. The CDR3 reads CASSLRAVDRFNSPLHF. DNA of the CDR3: TGTGCCAGCAGCTTAAGGGCAGTAGACAGATTTAATTCACCCCTCCACTTT.

V is TRBV19 and J is TRBJ2-1; 11 positions match TRBD2. The trim removed 4 bases at V and 0 bases at J, leaving 8 bases unmatched. Germline CDR1 reads LNHDA; CDR2 reads SQIVND (reference sequence). CDR3 length: 18 amino acids. The CDR3 region is CASSRGTSGDSSYNEQFF. In DNA, the CDR3 is TGTGCCAGTAGTAGAGGGACTAGCGGAGATAGCTCCTACAATGAGCAGTTCTTC.